A selection of T cell receptor beta chains follows, all from one sample in a study of T cell repertoires in cytomegalovirus infection. These receptors' targets are unknown. TCRdb redid the calling of the reads with MiXCR, one entry per CDR3 protein. This sample yields about 890,000 distinct CDR3 sequences, of which approximately 31% are seen a single time; roughly 13% belongs to the top ten. The sample here was cultured CD8+ T cells from PBMCs, taken from culture after CMV antigen stimulation. Source of these receptors: a human donor in good health (CMV status not recorded). Some clones in this sample may be carry-over from other donors' samples. Both conserved end residues are part of each CDR3. D genes are given only for firm matches. For some rows the clone size is stated as once, few or many, or as a class when expanded; others skip it.

few,TRBD1,TRBJ2-3,TRBV6-5,TGTGCCAGCAGTTACGCCTTAAACAGGGGAACAGATACGCAGTATTTT,CASSYALNRGTDTQYF
.,TRBD1,TRBJ2-7,TRBV2,TGTGCCAGCAGTGGACAGGGGGTTTACGAGCAGTACTTC,CASSGQGVYEQYF
few,TRBD2,TRBJ2-5,TRBV7-6,TGTGCCAGCACCCCAAGGACTAGTGGGGAGACCCAGTACTTC,CASTPRTSGETQYF
.,.,TRBJ2-5,TRBV28,TGTGCCAGCAGTTTATACCTTCCCCAAGCGGGGACACAAGAGACCCAGTACTTC,CASSLYLPQAGTQETQYF
.,.,TRBJ2-1,TRBV4-3,TGCGCCAGCAGCCAAGAAACAGGGTTAAATGAGCAGTTCTTC,CASSQETGLNEQFF
.,TRBD1,TRBJ2-1,TRBV4-1,TGCGCCAGCAGCCGCTATATACCGGGACAGGGCTACAATGAGCAGTTCTTC,CASSRYIPGQGYNEQFF
.,TRBD2,TRBJ2-5,TRBV15,TGTGCCACCAGCGTAGAGGGTGGGACTAGCGGTCTGATGGTGGAGACCCAGTACTTC,CATSVEGGTSGLMVETQYF
.,.,TRBJ2-3,TRBV7-9,TGTGCCAGCAGCCAACTTACCGTGACTAACACAGATACGCAGTATTTT,CASSQLTVTNTDTQYF
.,.,TRBJ2-6,TRBV12-3/TRBV12-4,TGTGCCAGCAGTCCGGAGGGGGCTGGGGCCAACGTCCTGACTTTC,CASSPEGAGANVLTF
.,.,TRBJ2-5,TRBV27,TGTGCCAGCAGTTTCTTTGGAGAGACCCAGTACTTC,CASSFFGETQYF
few,TRBD2,TRBJ2-1,TRBV5-4,TGTGCCAGCAGCCTCCGGACTAGCGGGGGAGGTAAATTCGATGAGCAGTTCTTC,CASSLRTSGGGKFDEQFF
.,.,TRBJ2-3,TRBV7-1,TGTGCCAGCAGCTGGTACCTGGGCGGTAGCCACGTCACAGATACGCAGTATTTT,CASSWYLGGSHVTDTQYF
many,.,TRBJ1-1,TRBV7-2,TGTGCCAGCGCCATGGAGGGGAACACTGAAGCTTTCTTT,CASAMEGNTEAFF
.,.,TRBJ2-3,TRBV27,TGTGCCAGCAGTTTGCCGGGTGAACAGGTCACAGATACGCAGTATTTT,CASSLPGEQVTDTQYF
.,.,TRBJ1-1,TRBV5-1,TGCGCCAGCAGCTTGGCAACAGGGTTCACTGAAGCTTTCTTT,CASSLATGFTEAFF
few,.,TRBJ2-1,TRBV12-5,TGTGCTAGTGGGCAGGCAGGGCCTGGCAATGAGCAGTTCTTC,CASGQAGPGNEQFF
.,.,TRBJ2-7,TRBV19,TGTGCCAGTAGTACCCCCGACATGGACTACGAGCAGTACTTC,CASSTPDMDYEQYF
.,TRBD1,TRBJ1-5,TRBV6-2/TRBV6-3,TGTGCCAGCAGTTACGTCAGGGGGAAGCGGGATCAGCCCCAGCATTTT,CASSYVRGKRDQPQHF
.,.,TRBJ1-2,TRBV5-6,TGTGCCAACAGCCCCCCCGCGGAGGAGTTCTATGGCTACACCTTC,CANSPPAEEFYGYTF
.,.,TRBJ1-2,TRBV7-9,TGTGCCAGCAGCTTCTATGTCGGCCCAGGGGATACTGGCTACACCTTC,CASSFYVGPGDTGYTF
few,TRBD1,TRBJ2-7,TRBV7-8,TGTGCCAGCAGCTTAGGGACAGGGCGCGACGAGCAGTACTTC,CASSLGTGRDEQYF
few,.,TRBJ2-7,TRBV6-1,TGTGCCAGCACGGGTAGTCACTTTGGTTTCGACGAGCAGTACTTC,CASTGSHFGFDEQYF
few,.,TRBJ2-1,TRBV7-6,TGTGCCAGCAGCTTTTATGGGGGGGCTGGGAATGAGCAGTTCTTC,CASSFYGGAGNEQFF
few,.,TRBJ2-5,TRBV6-2/TRBV6-3,TGTGCCAGCAGCACTCAGATCCAAGAGACCCAGTACTTC,CASSTQIQETQYF
.,.,TRBJ2-5,TRBV24-1,TGTGCCACCAGTGACTACGGATACAACCAAGAGACCCAGTACTTC,CATSDYGYNQETQYF